This paragraph reports one T cell receptor beta chain. Its antigen remains unknown. V gave up 5 bases and J gave up 7 bases; unmatched junction bases: 17. The germline V gene encodes CDR1 DFQATT and CDR2 SNEGSKA (reference sequence). This CDR3 has 16 amino acids. Using RNA transcripts as the source, TCR beta CDR3 regions were amplified. During a first-round RT-PCR of the TCR CDR3, the HTBI primer set was used. MiXCR, applied by TCRdb to the multiplex PCR reads, yields one record per CDR3 protein. The table includes about 360,000 distinct CDR3 sequences, 15% to 19% detected once. These data come from a study of T cells in Graves' hyperthyroidism and ophthalmopathy. Study results and limitations: The model foresaw ophthalmopathy a median around 6 months prior to onset.

The TCR was taken from a woman aged 18 to 35 with Graves' hyperthyroidism that later progressed to Graves' ophthalmopathy. Input material: blood. This chain uses TRBV20-1 with TRBJ2-1, with 7 bases aligning to TRBD1. The CDR3 sequence: CSAPDLRGTGVNEQFF. The CDR3 coding sequence is TGCAGTGCTCCCGACCTCAGGGGGACCGGGGTAAATGAGCAGTTCTTC.